Detailed here is one T cell receptor (beta chain). The target of this receptor is not known. No base quality values were provided; no much bigger clone lies one nucleotide off. RNA was extracted using the RNeasy kit, and roughly 0.45 to 1 ug of the RNA was reverse transcribed with random hexamers. The immunoSEQ multiplex PCR assay, which covers 54 Vbeta and 13 Jbeta segments, was used to amplify TCR beta CDR3 regions. PCR amplification bias was corrected using a synthetic template baseline for primer optimization and computational correction. From the authors' description of their analysis: Reads were annotated to V, D and J genes according to IMGT and were analyzed with immunoSEQ Analyzer, with only productive sequences retained. Clonality was calculated as one minus the Shannon entropy normalized by log2 of the number of productive unique sequences. Public and private clones were assessed among the 100 most prevalent clones of each patient and control. Susac-specific clones were defined as absent from healthy and MS cohorts, over a thousand published viral clones and other ImmuneACCESS disease sequences. TCRdb handled the public reads itself, with Q25 trimming in fastp and clone calling in MiXCR, and kept productive beta chains. For every CDR3 protein sequence, its rows merge into one entry that carries the most common genes and DNA. The V and J calls here are based on TCRdb, not the publication. This sample is represented by 100,000 to 150,000 distinct CDR3 sequences; 90% to 95% of them were singletons. The ten largest clones represent 0.087% of the sample.

As encoded in the germline V gene, CDR1 is ENHRY while CDR2 is SYGVKD. V lost 6 bases and J lost 7 bases, and the count of bases not matched to a germline gene is 7. CDR3 length: 14 amino acids, cysteine to phenylalanine. Of all the DNA, just the CDR3 is kept, 42 bases in frame from base 1. This entry comes from a study of CD8 T cells in Susac syndrome (dated by TCRdb to the late 2010s). Looking at the study overall: Repertoire sequencing was used to test whether CD8+ T cell activation and differentiation in Susac syndrome was antigen driven.

Peripheral blood CD8+ and CD4+ T cells from healthy donors, Susac syndrome patients and multiple sclerosis patients were profiled using high-throughput TCR beta sequencing. The healthy donors served as controls matched for age and sex. CD8+ TEMRA cells were enriched by FACS, while bulk CD8+ and CD4+ T cells were purified by magnetic negative isolation. Blood was collected in EDTA tubes and processed within 24 hours, with PBMCs isolated through density gradient centrifugation. PBMCs destined for TCR sequencing were cryopreserved in liquid nitrogen and later thawed in a 37 °C water bath. A purity of at least 90% was achieved for sorted or isolated CD4+, CD8+ and CD8+ TEMRA cells. What the study reported, not specific to this receptor: The number of individuals in the TCR sequencing and HLA analysis was acknowledged as relatively small.

Sequenced: CD4+ T cells from PBMCs. The chain is assembled from TRBV10-3 and TRBJ2-1; TRBD2 lines up with 9 middle nucleotides. The clonotype was recovered from a human donor in good health. The CDR3 reads as follows: CAISKAGGYNEQFF. The DNA sequence reads TGTGCCATCAGCAAAGCGGGAGGATATAATGAGCAGTTCTTC.